The 18 T cell receptor beta chains below come from one sample, sequenced in a study of CD8 T cells in Susac syndrome. A quantity of roughly 0.5 to 1 ug RNA underwent reverse transcription using random hexamers. From the immunoSEQ multiplex PCR reads, TCRdb called clonotypes with MiXCR, one entry per CDR3 protein. The data hold nearly 110,000 distinct CDR3 sequences, with around 94% observed a single time. The sequencing input was CD8+ T cells from PBMCs. The receptors stem from a human donor with Susac syndrome.

The chain employs TRBV19 and TRBJ1-1, with D maybe TRBD1 (6 bases). The CDR3 has 11 amino acids. V was pared by 3 bases and J by 8 bases, with 7 bases between. In germline, CDR1 is LNHDA, CDR2 SQIVND (reference sequence). In DNA form, the CDR3 reads TGTGCCAGTAGTATTGGGACAGAAGCTTTCTTT. Residues: CASSIGTEAFF.

This clonotype was detected a few times. Compared with germline, one end of the junction differs, possibly owing to a read error. The V and J genes are TRBV11-2 and TRBJ1-5; D not resolved. The germline V gene has CDR1 SGHAT and CDR2 FQNNGV. This CDR3 is built from 8 residues. This chain's CDR3 is CASSPSNF. In nucleotides, the CDR3 is TGTGCCAGCAGCCCCAGCAATTTT.

The CDR3 DNA reads TGCAGTGCTAGAAAGGGAATGGAGAACATTCAGTACTTC. Protein sequence: CSARKGMENIQYF. This sequence joins TRBV20-1 and TRBJ2-4; the D is unclear. V shed 2 bases and J shed 7 bases, with 12 bases lying between them. In germline, CDR1 is DFQATT, CDR2 SNEGSKA (reference sequence). This CDR3 region has 13 residues.

The chain couples TRBV4-1 to TRBJ2-5; 9 bases match TRBD2. The CDR3 is 17 amino acids. V trimming: 4 bases; J trimming: 2 bases; junction bases outside the gene matches: 11. Looked up from germline, CDR1 is MGHRA and CDR2 is YSYEKL. CDR3 in DNA: TGCGCCAGCAGCCCAGAAACACCTAGCGGGGTACAAGAGACCCAGTACTTC. Translated: CASSPETPSGVQETQYF.

The chain carries TRBV27 and TRBJ1-1; D ambiguous. V lost 5 bases and J lost 11, with 12 bases in between. This CDR3 is 11 amino acids long. The germline CDR1 and CDR2 sequences are MNHEY and SMNVEV (reference sequence). DNA for the CDR3: TGTGCCAGCAGTGCCGGACTCGGTGCTTTCTTT. It specifies CASSAGLGAFF.

This clonotype has just one count. The V gene is TRBV14, the J gene TRBJ2-5; D perhaps matches TRBD2 (6 bases). Trimming pared 1 base from V and 0 bases from J, leaving 12 bases between. CDR3 size: 16 residues. Germline V CDR1 and CDR2: SGHDN, FVKESK. In DNA, the CDR3 is TGTGCCAGCAGCCAAGGTCCTAGCGCGTACCAAGAGACCCAGTACTTC. It is translated as CASSQGPSAYQETQYF.

The V and J genes are TRBV12-3 or TRBV12-4 and TRBJ1-5; TRBD1 agrees at 7 bases. This CDR3 spans 14 amino acids. V was pared by 8 bases and J by 6 bases, with 10 bases of the junction left unmatched. The DNA for the CDR3 is TGTGCCAGCGGTTCCGCGACAGGGAGTCAGCCCCAGCATTTT. Its translation: CASGSATGSQPQHF.

This clonotype was seen just once. The V gene is TRBV12-3 or TRBV12-4, the J gene TRBJ2-7; D possibly uses TRBD1 or TRBD2 (5 bases each). The germline V and J ends were trimmed by 6 bases and 0 bases, with 15 bases remaining between them. The CDR3 is 15 amino acids. The CDR3 coding sequence is TGTGCCAGCAGCCGGGGCCAACTGAGCTCCTACGAGCAGTACTTC. Translation gives CASSRGQLSSYEQYF.

The V gene is TRBV12-3 or TRBV12-4, the J gene TRBJ1-2, with D possibly matching TRBD1 (6 bases). CDR3 length: 13 amino acids. V was cut by 3 bases and J by 8 bases, with 13 bases left in between. The CDR3 loop reads CASSFNEGGGYTF. The CDR3 DNA reads as TGTGCCAGCAGTTTCAACGAAGGGGGAGGCTACACCTTC.

The CDR3 spells CASSTSGARTDTQYF. The CDR3 coding sequence is TGTGCCAGCTCAACTTCGGGGGCCCGCACAGATACGCAGTATTTT. This sequence joins TRBV2 and TRBJ2-3; D may be TRBD1 or TRBD2 (6 bases each). The length of the CDR3 is 15 residues. In germline, CDR1 is SNHLY, CDR2 FYNNEI. V was cut by 8 bases and J by 1 base, with 16 bases left in between.

The rearrangement links TRBV9 to TRBJ1-5; 9 bases align to TRBD1. Germline-derived CDR1 and CDR2 are SGDLS and YYNGEE. V shed 3 bases, J shed 6 bases, and the junction held 7 bases outside the gene matches. This CDR3 comprises 15 residues. This CDR3 is CASSGGQGRRQPQHF. The CDR3, as DNA: TGTGCCAGCAGCGGGGGACAGGGTAGGCGTCAGCCCCAGCATTTT.

The genes are TRBV7-6 and TRBJ1-5, with a tentative D call TRBD1 (6 bases). Trimming took off 1 base at V and 6 bases at J, with 10 bases between the two ends. The CDR3 has 14 residues. In germline, CDR1 is SGHVS, CDR2 FNYEAQ. CDR3 in amino acids: CASSLGWGPQPQHF. The DNA for the CDR3 is TGTGCCAGCAGCTTAGGTTGGGGGCCTCAGCCCCAGCATTTT.

This rearrangement joins TRBV5-6 to TRBJ1-2; D unresolved. The germline V gene encodes CDR1 SGHDT and CDR2 YYEEEE. Trimming stripped 4 bases from V and 3 bases from J, with 13 bases between. The CDR3 spans 14 residues. The CDR3 reads CASSRGGDYYGYTF. CDR3 in DNA: TGTGCCAGCAGCCGCGGCGGGGATTACTATGGCTACACCTTC.

This clonotype was counted a few times. The J gene is TRBJ1-4, the V gene TRBV7-9, with D unclear. The CDR3 spans 17 residues. Per germline, CDR1 SEHNR and CDR2 FQNEAQ (reference sequence). V lost 5 bases and J 4 bases, leaving 20 bases between the germline ends. In nucleotides, the CDR3 is TGTGCCAGCAGCCCCGACAAGGGAGAAGGCTTTAATGAAAAACTGTTTTTT. Its translation: CASSPDKGEGFNEKLFF.

This clonotype was seen only a few times. J is TRBJ1-1 and V is TRBV27, with no clear D. V was trimmed by 5 bases and J by 4 bases, leaving 11 bases between them. This CDR3 is 13 amino acids long. Germline V CDR1 and CDR2: MNHEY, SMNVEV (reference sequence). CDR3 sequence reads: CASSLGGGTEAFF. The CDR3 DNA is TGTGCCAGCAGTCTGGGTGGCGGCACTGAAGCTTTCTTT.

The V and J genes are TRBV6-2 or TRBV6-3 and TRBJ1-1; 7 bases line up with TRBD1. The CDR3 runs 13 residues. V dropped 2 bases and J dropped 6; count of bases not matched to a gene: 3. The germline V gene has CDR1 MNHEY and CDR2 SVGEGT. CDR3 amino acids: CASSYPGQPEAFF. The CDR3 region has the DNA TGTGCCAGCAGTTACCCGGGACAGCCTGAAGCTTTCTTT.

This clonotype was seen only once. The chain carries TRBV20-1 and TRBJ1-2, with 7 nucleotides matching TRBD1. Germline CDR1 and CDR2: DFQATT and SNEGSKA (reference sequence). There are 17 residues in the CDR3. The trim removed 5 bases at V and 2 bases at J, leaving 17 bases unmatched. The CDR3 loop reads CSALGQANPPKNYGYTF. The CDR3 nucleotides are TGCAGTGCTCTAGGACAGGCTAACCCACCAAAGAACTATGGCTACACCTTC.

V is TRBV3-1 and J is TRBJ1-1; 8 nucleotides agree with TRBD1. CDR1 LGHDT and CDR2 YNNKEL come from the germline V gene (reference sequence). The V segment lost 1 base and the J segment 0 bases; nucleotides outside the gene matches: 10. This CDR3 spans 18 amino acids. The CDR3 here is CASSQAAPWTGMNTEAFF. CDR3 DNA sequence: TGTGCCAGCAGCCAAGCCGCTCCGTGGACAGGGATGAACACTGAAGCTTTCTTT.